This entry lists 21 T cell receptor beta chains sequenced from one sample in a study of cytomegalovirus exposure and HLA in healthy donors. Primers: 60 Vbeta forward and 13 Jbeta reverse. Some clones are missing from TCRdb's copy, which holds only in-frame ones; the method was immunoSEQ multiplex PCR. The table shows about 120,000 clones, with 65% to 85% occurring only once. Sequencing was carried out using PBMCs. These TCRs come from a woman in her thirties or forties in good health and CMV-seropositive.

The chain couples TRBV7-2 to TRBJ2-7, with 7 bases aligning to TRBD2. The V gene's germline CDR1 is SGHTA and CDR2 FQGNSA. The J segment lost 3 bases and the V segment lost 4 bases, leaving 6 bases of the junction unmatched. The length of the CDR3 is 14 residues. The CDR3 DNA sequence: TGTGCCAGCAGCTGGCTAGCGGAGGGCTACGAGCAGTACTTC. Translated, it gives CASSWLAEGYEQYF.

This clone is a singleton in its sample. This sequence joins TRBV4-3 and TRBJ2-1, with 14 bases matching TRBD2. This CDR3 spans 21 amino acids. Per the germline V gene, CDR1 is LGHNA and CDR2 is YSLEER. The junction had 17 bases not matched to a gene; V was cut back by 1 base and J by 6 bases. CDR3 sequence: CASSQAPRLAGGNLGPNEQFF. CDR3 bases: TGCGCCAGCAGCCAAGCCCCTCGACTAGCGGGGGGGAATCTCGGGCCCAATGAGCAGTTCTTC.

DNA for the CDR3: TGTGCCAGCAGCTTGGGGGGGGGAAAAGGGGCCAACGTCCTGACTTTC. It yields the protein CASSLGGGKGANVLTF. This chain joins TRBV7-8 and TRBJ2-6; 7 bases agree with TRBD2. The CDR3 runs to 16 residues. From germline, CDR1 is SGHVS and CDR2 FQNEAQ. J was trimmed by 4 bases and V by 3 bases; bases with no gene match: 6. Drawing the rest from reference TRBV7-8 and TRBJ2-6, the complete variable domain is GAGVSQSPRYKVAKRGQDVALRCDPISGHVSLFWYQQALGQGPEFLTYFQNEAQLDKSGLPSDRFFAERPEGSVSTLKIQRTQQEDSAVYLCASSLGGGKGANVLTFGAGSRLTVL.

V is TRBV27 and J is TRBJ2-3; the match to TRBD1 covers 8 bases. J was trimmed by 0 bases and V by 5 bases; bases with no gene match: 4. Germline CDR1 and CDR2: MNHEY and SMNVEV (reference sequence). The CDR3 consists of 15 residues. The CDR3 protein is CASSDRGWSTDTQYF. For the CDR3, the DNA is TGTGCCAGCAGTGACAGGGGCTGGAGCACAGATACGCAGTATTTT.

The chain uses TRBV30 and TRBJ1-2; maybe TRBD1 (5 bases). The CDR3 is 12 amino acids. CDR1 GTSNPN and CDR2 SVGIG come from the germline V gene (reference sequence). The germline V and J ends were trimmed by 7 bases and 7 bases, with 16 bases remaining between them. The CDR3 loop is CASAPGGSGYTF. CDR3 nucleotide sequence: TGTGCCTCCGCGCCTGGGGGGTCTGGCTACACCTTC.

This clone has just a few counts. The V call is TRBV5-1, the J call TRBJ2-3, with D possibly being TRBD1 (6 bases). From germline, CDR1 is SGHRS and CDR2 YFSETQ. The CDR3 is 16 amino acids. V dropped 2 bases and J dropped 2 bases, with 15 bases sitting between them. CDR3 in DNA: TGCGCCAGCAGCTTTCGGACAGAGCCTCCCACAGATACGCAGTATTTT. It codes for CASSFRTEPPTDTQYF.

The rearrangement uses TRBV11-3 and TRBJ2-4, with TRBD1 matching over 7 bases. The ends lost 4 bases at V and 6 bases at J; junction bases unmatched: 3. The germline V gene encodes CDR1 SGHNT and CDR2 YENEEA. The CDR3 length is 13 residues. CDR3: CASSSRDRNIQYF. In nucleotides, the CDR3 is TGTGCCAGCAGCTCCCGGGACAGAAACATTCAGTACTTC.

This clone occurred a few times. J is TRBJ2-2 and V is TRBV6-4, with 7 bases identical to TRBD2. This CDR3 is built from 15 residues. The germline V gene encodes CDR1 MRHNA and CDR2 SNTAGT. Trimming cost V 4 bases and J 0 bases; bases outside gene matches: 2. DNA for the CDR3: TGTGCCAGCAGTGGGGCGGGAGCGAACACCGGGGAGCTGTTTTTT. Protein sequence: CASSGAGANTGELFF.

The rearrangement uses TRBV6-1 and TRBJ1-1, with D possibly TRBD1 on 5 matching bases. Germline CDR1 MNHNS, CDR2 SASEGT. V was cut by 6 bases and J by 1 base, with 9 bases left in between. This CDR3 is built from 13 residues. In DNA form, the CDR3 reads TGTGCCAGCAGGGACATTGCGAACACTGAAGCTTTCTTT. Encoded protein: CASRDIANTEAFF.

There are a few counts of this clone. The genes are TRBV7-9 and TRBJ1-1, with D possibly being TRBD1 (6 bases). The CDR3 covers 15 residues. The V end was cut by 5 bases, the J end by 7 bases, with 20 bases between. Looked up from germline, CDR1 is SEHNR and CDR2 is FQNEAQ (reference sequence). The CDR3 DNA follows: TGTGCCAGCAGCCCACAATACAGGGAGTCAGGTGAAGCTTTCTTT. It codes for CASSPQYRESGEAFF.

This clone showed up just a few times. J is TRBJ2-5 and V is TRBV7-9; 8 nucleotides line up with TRBD1. The V segment lost 11 bases and the J segment 2 bases; nucleotides outside the gene matches: 10. CDR1 and CDR2 (germline): SEHNR, FQNEAQ (reference sequence). This CDR3 is 14 amino acids long. The CDR3 coding sequence is TGTGCCTTGACCCTCCGGGACAGGCAAGAGACCCAGTACTTC. Its protein is CALTLRDRQETQYF.

The chain recombines TRBV7-9 with TRBJ1-6; 7 bases agree with TRBD1. The CDR3 spans 14 residues. V dropped 4 bases and J dropped 10; count of bases not matched to a gene: 7. Germline lookup yields CDR1 SEHNR and CDR2 FQNEAQ (reference sequence). CDR3 DNA sequence: TGTGCCAGCAGCTCCACAGACAGGGCATCACCCCTCCACTTT. Amino acid sequence: CASSSTDRASPLHF.

The chain recombines TRBV7-2 with TRBJ1-1; 9 bases fit TRBD1. Germline loops: CDR1 SGHTA, CDR2 FQGNSA. V shed 5 bases and J 8 bases; nucleotides not matched to a gene: 3. This CDR3 region has 12 residues. The CDR3 nucleotides are TGTGCCAGCAGCCGGACAGGGGCCGAAGCTTTCTTT. This sequence encodes CASSRTGAEAFF.

This clone has only one observation. The chain recombines TRBV28 with TRBJ2-7; D may be TRBD1 (5 bases). Germline V lookup: CDR1 MDHEN, CDR2 SYDVKM. V lost 2 bases to trimming and J lost 6 bases, with 11 bases between them. The CDR3 totals 13 residues. Here the CDR3 DNA reads TGTGCCAGCAGTTTACCAAGGGGCCCCGAGCAGTACTTC. This sequence encodes CASSLPRGPEQYF.

This rearrangement joins TRBV7-2 to TRBJ1-2; D is unclear. V lost 6 bases to trimming and J lost 2 bases, with 10 bases between them. The CDR3 extends over 13 amino acids. Germline values: CDR1 SGHTA, CDR2 FQGNSA. The DNA for the CDR3 is TGTGCCAGCAGTCTAGGTGGCAACTATGGCTACACCTTC. The encoded protein is CASSLGGNYGYTF.

The chain couples TRBV5-4 to TRBJ2-5; the D gene is possibly TRBD2 (6 bases). Germline V CDR1 and CDR2: SGHNT, YYREEE (reference sequence). Deletions cut 0 bases from V and 9 bases from J, with 12 bases between. This CDR3 is built from 13 residues. This CDR3 reads CASSLAGRSAQYF. The DNA for the CDR3 is TGTGCCAGCAGCTTGGCCGGGAGATCGGCCCAGTACTTC. Drawing the rest from reference TRBV5-4 and TRBJ2-5, the complete variable domain is ETGVTQSPTHLIKTRGQQVTLRCSSQSGHNTVSWYQQALGQGPQFIFQYYREEENGRGNFPPRFSGLQFPNYSSELNVNALELDDSALYLCASSLAGRSAQYFGPGTRLLVL.

The chain couples TRBV30 to TRBJ2-5; 7 bases are a match to TRBD2. This CDR3 has 15 amino acids. Germline values: CDR1 GTSNPN, CDR2 SVGIG (reference sequence). With V trimmed by 2 bases and J by 1 base, 7 bases remained unmatched. The DNA for the CDR3 is TGTGCCTGGAGTAAGGGGCGGGAGCTCCAAGAGACCCAGTACTTC. Its protein product is CAWSKGRELQETQYF. Drawing the rest from reference TRBV30 and TRBJ2-5, the complete variable domain is SQTIHQWPATLVQPVGSPLSLECTVEGTSNPNLYWYRQAAGRGLQLLFYSVGIGQISSEVPQNLSASRPQDRQFILSSKKLLLSDSGFYLCAWSKGRELQETQYFGPGTRLLVL.

V gene TRBV5-1 combines with J gene TRBJ2-7; tentative D call: TRBD1 (6 bases). The germline V and J ends were trimmed by 7 bases and 6 bases, with 17 bases remaining between them. Germline V gives CDR1 SGHRS, CDR2 YFSETQ. The CDR3 loop spans 13 amino acids. The CDR3 region is CASGQAGDREQYF. CDR3 nucleotide sequence: TGCGCCAGCGGTCAGGCAGGGGATCGCGAGCAGTACTTC.

The chain uses TRBV29-1 and TRBJ2-1; 9 bases fit TRBD2. This CDR3 has 13 amino acids. Germline CDR1 and CDR2: SQVTM and ANQGSEA. Trimming cost V 3 bases and J 9 bases; bases outside gene matches: 6. The CDR3 nucleotides read TGCAGCGTTGAGAGTAGCGGGAGTATTGAGCAGTTCTTC. Translating gives CSVESSGSIEQFF.

CDR3 DNA: TGTGCCAGCAGCTTAGTCGTCAGGGGGCCCGAGGGCTACACCTTC. Translating gives CASSLVVRGPEGYTF. The V gene is TRBV7-8, the J gene TRBJ1-2; 8 nucleotides align to TRBD1. The CDR3 runs to 15 residues. Germline CDR1 reads SGHVS; CDR2 reads FQNEAQ. The V and J ends lost 1 base and 8 bases, in that order; junction bases with no gene match: 9.

The chain joins TRBV13 to TRBJ2-7; tentatively, D is TRBD1 (6 bases). Looked up from germline, CDR1 is PRHDT and CDR2 is FYEKMQ (reference sequence). The CDR3 is made up of 13 amino acids. V was pared by 2 bases and J by 5 bases, with 10 bases between. The CDR3 loop is CASSLWDTHEQYF. As DNA, the CDR3 is TGTGCCAGCAGCTTATGGGACACCCACGAGCAGTACTTC.